This entry lists 30 T cell receptor beta chains sequenced from one sample in a study of blood T cell repertoires in COVID-19. Method: immunoSEQ multiplex PCR; TCRdb's copy keeps in-frame clones and lacks some. The profile shows about 270,000 clones, under 90% of them singletons. Sequencing input: peripheral blood. The receptors shown here come from a woman aged 18-29 years with acute or convalescent COVID-19.

Turning to this clone: This same CDR3 is encoded by further DNA sequences in the sample. The rearrangement joins TRBV3-1 (or the pseudogene TRBV3-2) to TRBJ2-5; tentative D call: TRBD2 (6 bases). V was pared by 1 base and J by 4 bases, with 7 bases between. Germline V lookup: CDR1 LGHDT, CDR2 YNNKEL (reference sequence). CDR3 length: 13 residues. CDR3 sequence: CASSQVGGETQYF. The CDR3 DNA reads as TGTGCCAGCAGCCAAGTCGGGGGAGAGACCCAGTACTTC.

This rearrangement joins TRBV4-3 to TRBJ1-6, with 7 nucleotides matching TRBD1. V was pared by 1 base and J by 10 bases, with 7 bases of the junction left unmatched. The germline V gene encodes CDR1 LGHNA and CDR2 YSLEER. The CDR3 is 15 amino acids. CDR3 protein: CASSQATDRDSPLHF. In DNA form, the CDR3 reads TGCGCCAGCAGCCAAGCAACCGACAGGGACTCACCCCTCCACTTT.

This chain connects TRBV7-8 to TRBJ2-7; TRBD1 matches at 9 bases. V lost 3 bases and J lost 4; bases outside the gene matches: 7. The CDR3 length is 15 residues. Per germline, CDR1 SGHVS and CDR2 FQNEAQ. The CDR3 DNA reads TGTGCCAGCAGCTTCCCCCAGGACAGGGGTTACGAGCAGTACTTC. It translates to CASSFPQDRGYEQYF.

The chain employs TRBV20-1 and TRBJ2-7; perhaps TRBD2 as D (6 bases). Germline CDR1 reads DFQATT; CDR2 reads SNEGSKA (reference sequence). V shed 5 bases and J shed 2 bases, with 7 bases lying between them. This CDR3 is built from 11 residues. The CDR3 loop reads CSAAGPYEQYF. CDR3 sequence (DNA): TGCAGTGCTGCGGGACCCTACGAGCAGTACTTC.

Ten or more counts support this clone. As DNA, the CDR3 is TGTGCCAGCAGTCAAAACACAGGGTTCGAGCAGTACTTC. The encoded protein is CASSQNTGFEQYF. The chain uses TRBV12-3 or TRBV12-4 and TRBJ2-7, with D possibly being TRBD1 (6 bases). The V end was cut by 5 bases, the J end by 6 bases, with 14 bases between. This CDR3 is 13 amino acids long.

The V and J genes are TRBV19 and TRBJ1-1; possibly TRBD1 for D (5 bases). Germline CDR1 is LNHDA and CDR2 is SQIVND (reference sequence). The CDR3 covers 13 residues. V was shortened by 5 bases and J by 3 bases, with 10 bases between the two germline ends. CDR3 coding DNA: TGTGCCAGTAGTGGGGGACTCTACACTGAAGCTTTCTTT. This encodes CASSGGLYTEAFF.

The chain carries TRBV10-1 and TRBJ2-5, with a possible D match to TRBD1 (6 bases). The CDR3 covers 15 residues. Per germline, CDR1 WNHNN and CDR2 SYGVQD (reference sequence). Trimming cost V 3 bases and J 2 bases, with 13 bases left between them. CDR3 bases: TGCGCCAGCAGTGACCAGGGGCTTACGCAAGAGACCCAGTACTTC. Translating it yields CASSDQGLTQETQYF.

This clone was observed a few times. The chain joins TRBV7-6 to TRBJ1-4; maybe TRBD1 (5 bases). Trimming shortened V by 6 bases and J by 8 bases, and 16 bases separated the two germline ends. The CDR3 loop spans 14 amino acids. Per germline, CDR1 SGHVS and CDR2 FNYEAQ. CDR3 region: CASSQTDLKEKLFF. The CDR3 coding sequence is TGTGCCAGCAGTCAGACAGACCTTAAGGAAAAACTGTTTTTT.

The rearrangement joins TRBV7-3 to TRBJ1-2, with 9 bases identical to TRBD1. Looked up from germline, CDR1 is SGHTA and CDR2 is FQGTGA. The CDR3 totals 16 residues. The V gene end was trimmed by 5 bases and the J gene end by 6 bases; junction bases not matched to a gene: 13. Written as DNA, the CDR3 is TGTGCCAGCAGCCCGAGACAGGGGGACCAGGGGGATGGCTACACCTTC. This sequence encodes CASSPRQGDQGDGYTF.

A single count supports this clone. The chain combines TRBV4-2 with TRBJ2-7, with D tentatively TRBD2 (5 bases). The CDR3 covers 14 residues. The V end was cut by 3 bases, the J end by 2 bases, with 11 bases between. The germline CDR1 and CDR2 sequences are LGHNA and YNFKEQ. Here the CDR3 reads CASSHPGKPYEQYF. For the CDR3, the DNA is TGTGCCAGCAGCCATCCGGGGAAACCCTACGAGCAGTACTTC.

The V call is TRBV18, the J call TRBJ2-1; the match to TRBD1 covers 12 bases. V was clipped by 3 bases and J by 8 bases; unmatched bases: 5. The CDR3 loop spans 15 amino acids. Germline V gene data show CDR1 as KGHSH and CDR2 as LQKENI. The CDR3 protein is CASSPRDRGLHEQFF. In DNA form, the CDR3 reads TGTGCCAGCTCACCTCGGGACAGGGGGCTCCATGAGCAGTTCTTC. The full variable domain, with the rest looked up from reference TRBV18 and TRBJ2-1, is NAGVMQNPRHLVRRRGQEARLRCSPMKGHSHVYWYRQLPEEGLKFMVYLQKENIIDESGMPKERFSAEFPKEGPSILRIQQVVRGDSAAYFCASSPRDRGLHEQFFGPGTRLTVL.

The rearrangement joins TRBV15 to TRBJ2-2; TRBD2 matches 9 bases. Germline CDR1 LNHNV, CDR2 YYDKDF (reference sequence). Trimming cost V 0 bases and J 7 bases; bases outside gene matches: 6. CDR3 size: 16 residues. The CDR3 loop is CATSREGREGSGELFF. CDR3 in DNA: TGTGCCACCAGCAGAGAAGGGCGGGAGGGAAGCGGGGAGCTGTTTTTT.

In the case of this clone: This specimen includes other DNA sequences encoding the same CDR3. The chain uses TRBV4-3 and TRBJ1-2, with D possibly being TRBD1 (5 bases). Germline V gene sequence: CDR1 LGHNA, CDR2 YSLEER. The CDR3 spans 15 residues. V lost 0 bases and J 4 bases, leaving 12 bases between the germline ends. As DNA, the CDR3 is TGCGCCAGCAGCCAAGACGGGGGGGGACGCTATGGCTACACCTTC. It yields the protein CASSQDGGGRYGYTF.

Here the CDR3 reads CASSSAHSQANLRNGYTF. The CDR3 DNA sequence: TGTGCCAGCAGCTCAGCCCATTCACAGGCAAATCTACGGAATGGCTACACCTTC. The chain carries TRBV7-8 and TRBJ1-2; a possible D gene is TRBD1 (5 bases). This CDR3 has 18 residues. The ends were cut back, 4 bases at V and 6 bases at J, with 27 bases in the middle. The germline gives CDR1 SGHVS, CDR2 FQNEAQ. The complete variable domain, with remaining parts taken from reference TRBV7-8 and TRBJ1-2, reads GAGVSQSPRYKVAKRGQDVALRCDPISGHVSLFWYQQALGQGPEFLTYFQNEAQLDKSGLPSDRFFAERPEGSVSTLKIQRTQQEDSAVYLCASSSAHSQANLRNGYTFGSGTRLTVV.

This clone was recorded once. The rearrangement uses TRBV6-1 and TRBJ2-5, with 8 bases aligning to TRBD1. The V segment lost 1 base and the J segment 3 bases; nucleotides outside the gene matches: 10. The CDR3 loop spans 17 amino acids. Germline V gene lookup returns CDR1 MNHNS and CDR2 SASEGT. CDR3 amino acids: CASSEEIDRGGEETQYF. The CDR3 DNA sequence: TGTGCCAGCAGTGAAGAGATTGACAGGGGAGGCGAAGAGACCCAGTACTTC.

The CDR3 nucleotides are TGTGCCAGCAGCCAAGGGCGGGGAAATAATGAAAAACTGTTTTTT. Its protein product is CASSQGRGNNEKLFF. V usage is TRBV3-1 (or the pseudogene TRBV3-2) and J usage is TRBJ1-4; D call uncertain. The germline CDR1 and CDR2 sequences are LGHDT and YNNKEL (reference sequence). V shed 1 base and J shed 4 bases, with 10 bases lying between them. The CDR3 is made up of 15 amino acids.

CDR3: CASSQGGRVLDQPQHF. The CDR3 DNA sequence: TGTGCCAGCAGCCAAGGGGGCAGGGTTTTAGATCAGCCCCAGCATTTT. The V gene is TRBV3-1 (or the pseudogene TRBV3-2), the J gene TRBJ1-5; D possibly corresponds to TRBD1 (5 bases). Germline V gene sequence: CDR1 LGHDT, CDR2 YNNKEL (reference sequence). The CDR3 is made up of 16 amino acids. The V gene lost 1 base and the J gene lost 5 bases, with 15 bases spanning the gap.

V is TRBV6-1 and J is TRBJ2-2; the D is unclear. The CDR3 is 16 residues long. Looked up from germline, CDR1 is MNHNS and CDR2 is SASEGT. V was pared by 2 bases and J by 6 bases, with 16 bases between. The chain's CDR3 is CASSELSVAVPGELFF. Here the CDR3 DNA reads TGTGCCAGCAGTGAACTGAGCGTCGCGGTCCCCGGGGAGCTGTTTTTT.

This clone was detected only a few times. The chain joins TRBV6-1 to TRBJ1-2, with D perhaps matching TRBD1 (6 bases). Germline values: CDR1 MNHNS, CDR2 SASEGT. V lost 0 bases to trimming and J lost 4 bases, with 15 bases between them. The CDR3 spans 16 residues. CDR3 residues: CASSEADRRGGYGYTF. The DNA of the CDR3 is TGTGCCAGCAGTGAAGCCGACCGCAGGGGTGGCTATGGCTACACCTTC.

The gene calls are TRBV25-1 and TRBJ2-2; D is undetermined. The germline V and J ends were trimmed by 5 bases and 5 bases, with 9 bases remaining between them. Germline values: CDR1 MGHDK, CDR2 SYGVNS. The CDR3 is 13 amino acids. The CDR3 loop reads CASSHRRTGELFF. The CDR3 DNA follows: TGTGCCAGCAGTCACAGAAGGACCGGGGAGCTGTTTTTT.

V is TRBV7-9 and J is TRBJ2-7; 12 bases are shared with TRBD1. Trimming removed 5 bases from V and 2 bases from J; junction bases left unmatched: 4. The CDR3 totals 15 residues. CDR1 is SEHNR and CDR2 is FQNEAQ in the germline V gene (reference sequence). CDR3 sequence (DNA): TGTGCCAGCAGCCCGGGACAGGGGGCGACCTACGAGCAGTACTTC. As protein: CASSPGQGATYEQYF.

The chain combines TRBV30 with TRBJ2-2, with D possibly matching TRBD1 (5 bases). Germline CDR1 is GTSNPN and CDR2 is SVGIG (reference sequence). The CDR3 contains 14 residues. V gave up 0 bases and J gave up 3 bases, with 8 bases separating them. The CDR3 bases are TGTGCCTGGAGTGTATGGGGCCACACCGGGGAGCTGTTTTTT. It specifies CAWSVWGHTGELFF.

The V call is TRBV30, the J call TRBJ2-2; 7 bases fit TRBD1. V was clipped by 3 bases and J by 3 bases; unmatched bases: 7. CDR1 and CDR2 from the germline V gene are GTSNPN and SVGIG (reference sequence). CDR3 length: 15 amino acids. CDR3 nucleotides: TGTGCCTGGAGGAAGCTAGACAGGGACACCGGGGAGCTGTTTTTT. This translates into CAWRKLDRDTGELFF.

The J gene is TRBJ2-3, the V gene TRBV5-1; 7 nucleotides agree with TRBD2. The CDR3 is 14 amino acids. Germline loops: CDR1 SGHRS, CDR2 YFSETQ. The ends lost 2 bases at V and 5 bases at J; junction bases unmatched: 5. The DNA of the CDR3 is TGCGCCAGCAGCTTACAAGCGGGAAAAGATACGCAGTATTTT. Its protein is CASSLQAGKDTQYF. Complete variable domain (other parts from reference TRBV5-1 and TRBJ2-3): KAGVTQTPRYLIKTRGQQVTLSCSPISGHRSVSWYQQTPGQGLQFLFEYFSETQRNKGNFPGRFSGRQFSNSRSEMNVSTLELGDSALYLCASSLQAGKDTQYFGPGTRLTVL.

This chain joins TRBV19 and TRBJ1-6, with a tentative D call TRBD1 (5 bases). The CDR3 has 16 residues. The germline V gene encodes CDR1 LNHDA and CDR2 SQIVND (reference sequence). Trimming took off 6 bases at V and 9 bases at J, with 21 bases between the two ends. The CDR3 region has the DNA TGTGCCAGTAGAGCAGGATGGGGCGCTAACGGTTCACCCCTCCACTTT. Translation gives CASRAGWGANGSPLHF.

The chain joins TRBV11-2 to TRBJ2-7, with 10 bases matching TRBD2. From germline, CDR1 is SGHAT and CDR2 FQNNGV. This CDR3 is built from 16 residues. With V trimmed by 4 bases and J by 2 bases, 8 bases remained unmatched. CDR3 in DNA: TGTGCCAGCAGCTCAAGACTAGCGGGTCTGGCCTACGAGCAGTACTTC. Translating gives CASSSRLAGLAYEQYF.

The chain is built from TRBV5-6 and TRBJ1-4, with TRBD1 matching 7 bases. The CDR3 length is 14 residues. The germline V gene has CDR1 SGHDT and CDR2 YYEEEE. J gave up 7 bases and V 4 bases, and 7 bases lay outside the gene matches. The CDR3 sequence: CASSQTGLGEKLFF. The DNA of the CDR3 is TGTGCCAGCAGCCAGACAGGGCTCGGTGAAAAACTGTTTTTT.

DNA of the CDR3: TGTGCCAGCAGTTTCGGACTAGCGGGAGATGAGACCCAGTACTTC. The encoded protein is CASSFGLAGDETQYF. The chain joins TRBV28 to TRBJ2-5, with 13 bases fitting TRBD2. The CDR3 consists of 15 residues. Germline CDR1 is MDHEN and CDR2 is SYDVKM. The V gene end was trimmed by 3 bases and the J gene end by 5 bases; junction bases not matched to a gene: 3.

The chain is built from TRBV6-6 and TRBJ1-1; D unresolved. This CDR3 spans 11 amino acids. V lost 8 bases, J lost 2 bases, and 6 bases lay in between. Germline V gene sequence: CDR1 MNHNY, CDR2 SVGAGI (reference sequence). CDR3 in DNA: TGTGCCAGCTTCGTAAACACTGAAGCTTTCTTT. This codes for CASFVNTEAFF.

V gene TRBV5-1 combines with J gene TRBJ2-2; a weak D match, TRBD1 (6 bases). Germline CDR1 SGHRS, CDR2 YFSETQ. CDR3 length equals 17 residues. V was clipped by 3 bases and J by 2 bases, with 17 bases between them. CDR3 region: CASSSRQAGPNTGELFF. The CDR3, as DNA: TGCGCCAGCAGCTCCAGACAGGCAGGCCCAAACACCGGGGAGCTGTTTTTT. The entire variable domain, with the rest obtained from reference TRBV5-1 and TRBJ2-2, is as follows: KAGVTQTPRYLIKTRGQQVTLSCSPISGHRSVSWYQQTPGQGLQFLFEYFSETQRNKGNFPGRFSGRQFSNSRSEMNVSTLELGDSALYLCASSSRQAGPNTGELFFGEGSRLTVL.